Listed below are T cell receptor beta chains from one sample, sequenced in a study of blood T cell repertoires in COVID-19. Using immunoSEQ multiplex PCR, the repertoire was profiled, and TCRdb retains in-frame clones only, with some absent. The sample includes about 180,000 clones, around 84% of them seen just once. The sequenced sample was peripheral blood. These receptor sequences come from a man in his 60s with COVID-19, enrolled during active disease. Each CDR3 is given with its conserved first and last residue. A D gene is named only where the DNA matches it firmly. Clone size, where shown, is once, few, many, or a class for clones that have expanded.

clone_size j_call v_call cdr3_length d_call cdr3_aa cdr3_nt
NA TRBJ2-1 TRBV7-2 15 TRBD1 CASSLQGQAPIEQFF TGTGCCAGCAGCTTACAGGGACAGGCACCAATAGAGCAGTTCTTC
NA TRBJ1-1 TRBV18 14 NA CASSPGHQNTEAFF TGTGCCAGCTCACCGGGACATCAGAACACTGAAGCTTTCTTT
NA TRBJ1-1 TRBV12-3/TRBV12-4 12 NA CASSLSRSEAFF TGTGCCAGCAGTTTATCGAGAAGTGAAGCTTTCTTT
NA TRBJ2-7 TRBV9 17 TRBD2 CASSEGPITSGDYEQYF TGTGCCAGCAGCGAGGGCCCTATCACTAGCGGGGACTACGAGCAGTACTTC
NA TRBJ1-4 TRBV25-1 15 NA CATSIGGTTNEKLFF TGTGCCACCAGTATAGGGGGAACTACTAATGAAAAACTGTTTTTT
NA TRBJ2-5 TRBV7-2 15 TRBD2 CASRSSSGGQETQYF TGTGCCAGCAGGTCCTCTAGCGGGGGGCAAGAGACCCAGTACTTC
NA TRBJ1-1 TRBV11-2 14 NA CASSFEGGSTEAFF TGTGCCAGCAGCTTTGAAGGTGGGAGCACTGAAGCTTTCTTT
NA TRBJ2-7 TRBV7-2 16 TRBD1 CASSYWDRGYPHEQYF TGTGCCAGCAGCTATTGGGACAGGGGGTATCCCCACGAGCAGTACTTC
NA TRBJ2-7 TRBV5-4 14 NA CASSLADSVREQYF TGTGCCAGCAGCCTTGCCGACAGTGTACGCGAGCAGTACTTC
NA TRBJ2-1 TRBV19 15 NA CASSIDLSSYNEQFF TGTGCCAGTAGTATTGATTTGAGCTCCTACAATGAGCAGTTCTTC
once TRBJ2-5 TRBV18 12 NA CASSPNQETQYF TGTGCCAGCTCACCAAATCAGGAGACCCAGTACTTC
few TRBJ1-3 TRBV29-1 12 NA CSVEAPGNTIYF TGCAGCGTTGAGGCCCCTGGAAACACCATATATTTT
NA TRBJ2-1 TRBV20-1 13 NA CSASLMSINEQFF TGCAGTGCTAGTTTAATGTCTATCAATGAGCAGTTCTTC
NA TRBJ2-4 TRBV7-2 15 TRBD1 CASSLQQGSKNIQYF TGTGCCAGCAGCTTACAACAGGGGTCCAAAAACATTCAGTACTTC
few TRBJ2-6 TRBV18 16 NA CASSLRQDSGANVLTF TGTGCCAGCTCGCTACGGCAGGACTCTGGGGCCAACGTCCTGACTTTC
NA TRBJ2-1 TRBV6-4 13 TRBD1 CASSDQQGIGQFF TGTGCCAGCAGTGACCAACAGGGGATTGGGCAGTTCTTC
NA TRBJ1-1 TRBV28 13 NA CASSFGRGNEAFF TGTGCCAGCAGTTTTGGTCGGGGGAATGAAGCTTTCTTT
NA TRBJ2-2 TRBV11-3 15 NA CASSLNLGNTGELFF TGTGCCAGCAGCTTAAACCTAGGTAACACCGGGGAGCTGTTTTTT
NA TRBJ2-1 TRBV12-5 15 TRBD2 CASGLGIAGGVEQFF TGTGCTAGTGGTTTGGGGATAGCGGGAGGTGTTGAGCAGTTCTTC
NA TRBJ2-5 TRBV20-1 11 NA CSAAAGETQYF TGCAGTGCCGCCGCGGGGGAGACCCAGTACTTC
NA TRBJ1-2 TRBV5-4 14 NA CASSLAVVGSGYTF TGTGCCAGCAGCTTGGCGGTCGTCGGGAGCGGCTACACCTTC
NA TRBJ1-5 TRBV6-2/TRBV6-3 12 NA CASSFPQGPQHF TGTGCCAGCAGTTTCCCACAGGGGCCCCAGCATTTT